Below are 21 T cell receptor beta chains sequenced from a single sample in a study of brain T cells in children with intractable seizures. Time point meaning: blood from clinic visit 5 months post-surgery; TSC patient then seizure free. Generated by immunoSEQ multiplex PCR, the TCRdb table keeps only in-frame clones and is missing some. The table has approximately 330,000 clones, over 90% seen once; the top ten hold 5% to 7%. The starting material was peripheral blood, obtained 4 to 6 months after surgery. These receptors were obtained from a boy under three years old with tuberous sclerosis and intractable seizures.

The chain employs TRBV7-2 and TRBJ2-7; D might be TRBD1 or TRBD2, each matching 6 bases. CDR1 and CDR2 (germline): SGHTA, FQGNSA. Trimming shortened V by 3 bases and J by 4 bases, and 10 bases separated the two germline ends. The CDR3 totals 13 residues. The CDR3 here is CASSLGGLYEQYF. CDR3 nucleotides: TGTGCCAGCAGCTTGGGGGGCCTGTACGAGCAGTACTTC.

CDR3 in DNA: TGTGCCAGCAGTTTATCTGGGTCGGGGGACGAGCAGTACTTC. It encodes CASSLSGSGDEQYF. The rearrangement joins TRBV27 to TRBJ2-7, with D possibly TRBD2 on 6 matching bases. V was trimmed by 0 bases and J by 5 bases, leaving 11 bases between them. This CDR3 contains 14 residues. From germline, CDR1 is MNHEY and CDR2 SMNVEV (reference sequence).

This chain connects TRBV7-9 to TRBJ2-1, with TRBD2 identical over 10 bases. The germline V gene has CDR1 SEHNR and CDR2 FQNEAQ (reference sequence). Losses at the gene ends were 1 base for V and 9 bases for J; bases not matched to a gene: 6. The CDR3 length is 15 residues. The CDR3, as DNA: TGTGCCAGCAGCTTAGTAGCGGGGGGCTTCGTTGAGCAGTTCTTC. It specifies CASSLVAGGFVEQFF.

J is TRBJ1-5 and V is TRBV12-3 or TRBV12-4; 7 nucleotides match TRBD1. The trim removed 6 bases at V and 3 bases at J, leaving 2 bases unmatched. This CDR3 is 13 amino acids long. CDR3 amino acids: CASRGTDNQPQHF. The CDR3 DNA reads as TGTGCCAGCAGAGGGACAGACAATCAGCCCCAGCATTTT.

The rearrangement links TRBV4-1 to TRBJ2-7, with 9 bases aligning to TRBD1. The germline CDR1 and CDR2 sequences are MGHRA and YSYEKL. V was clipped by 3 bases and J by 3 bases; unmatched bases: 3. The CDR3 is 14 amino acids. This CDR3 reads CASSQTGGYYEQYF. For the CDR3, the DNA is TGCGCCAGCAGCCAGACAGGGGGATACTACGAGCAGTACTTC.

The chain is built from TRBV30 and TRBJ1-1, with D unresolved. The CDR3 covers 12 residues. Germline V CDR1 and CDR2: GTSNPN, SVGIG (reference sequence). V was pared by 0 bases and J by 7 bases, with 9 bases between. The CDR3 coding sequence is TGTGCCTGGAGTGTAATGGGTAATGAAGCTTTCTTT. This sequence encodes CAWSVMGNEAFF. The whole variable domain, remainder taken from reference TRBV30 and TRBJ1-1, is SQTIHQWPATLVQPVGSPLSLECTVEGTSNPNLYWYRQAAGRGLQLLFYSVGIGQISSEVPQNLSASRPQDRQFILSSKKLLLSDSGFYLCAWSVMGNEAFFGQGTRLTVV.

The V call is TRBV6-5, the J call TRBJ1-1; maybe TRBD1 (6 bases). V lost 1 base, J lost 5 bases, and 14 bases lay in between. This CDR3 is 15 amino acids long. Germline V gene lookup returns CDR1 MNHEY and CDR2 SVGAGI. CDR3 bases: TGTGCCAGCAGTTACTTCACAGGGCGAGGGACTGAAGCTTTCTTT. Its translation is CASSYFTGRGTEAFF.

The chain couples TRBV19 to TRBJ1-2, with 9 positions matching TRBD1. Trimming cost V 4 bases and J 5 bases; bases outside gene matches: 20. Germline-derived CDR1 and CDR2 are LNHDA and SQIVND (reference sequence). This CDR3 is 19 amino acids long. CDR3 nucleotide sequence: TGTGCCAGTAGTACCAAGGTGGGACAGGGAAGATTTTTTCCTTATGGCTACACCTTC. This translates into CASSTKVGQGRFFPYGYTF.

Here the CDR3 reads CASSIYSLNTEAFF. CDR3 DNA: TGTGCCAGCTCAATCTACAGCTTGAACACTGAAGCTTTCTTT. The V gene is TRBV18, the J gene TRBJ1-1, with D unresolved. CDR1 is KGHSH and CDR2 is LQKENI in the germline V gene. Trimming took 5 bases from V and 0 from J, leaving 10 bases between them. CDR3 length: 14 residues.

V and J are TRBV18 and TRBJ2-7; 9 bases fit TRBD2. J gave up 2 bases and V 3 bases, and 2 bases lay outside the gene matches. Germline loops: CDR1 KGHSH, CDR2 LQKENI. This CDR3 spans 14 amino acids. The CDR3 coding sequence is TGTGCCAGCTCACCCAGCGGGGGGACCTACGAGCAGTACTTC. Protein product: CASSPSGGTYEQYF.

V is TRBV6-4 and J is TRBJ2-3; perhaps TRBD1 as D (6 bases). The CDR3 runs to 17 residues. V lost 2 bases and J 5 bases, leaving 20 bases between the germline ends. Germline CDR1 MRHNA, CDR2 SNTAGT. This CDR3 is CASSDLRGANREDTQYF. As DNA, the CDR3 is TGTGCCAGCAGTGACCTCAGGGGAGCGAATAGGGAAGATACGCAGTATTTT.

This clone was seen only once. The V call is TRBV30, the J call TRBJ1-5, with 7 positions matching TRBD1. The CDR3 totals 14 residues. CDR1 is GTSNPN and CDR2 is SVGIG in the germline V gene (reference sequence). J was trimmed by 2 bases and V by 1 base; bases with no gene match: 2. The CDR3 DNA follows: TGTGCCTGGAGTGAGGGGGCCGGCAATCAGCCCCAGCATTTT. Translating it yields CAWSEGAGNQPQHF.

The rearrangement links TRBV27 to TRBJ2-7, with D tentatively TRBD2 (6 bases). This CDR3 is 14 amino acids long. Germline V gene sequence: CDR1 MNHEY, CDR2 SMNVEV (reference sequence). The V gene lost 5 bases and the J gene lost 2 bases, with 13 bases spanning the gap. The CDR3 region has the DNA TGTGCCAGCAGTCCGTCGGGACTTGCCTACGAGCAGTACTTC. Encoded protein: CASSPSGLAYEQYF.

Regarding this clone: The sample contains more than one DNA sequence encoding this CDR3. J is TRBJ2-5 and V is TRBV5-1; possibly TRBD1 for D (5 bases). Germline assignment: CDR1 SGHRS and CDR2 YFSETQ. The CDR3 has 14 amino acids. Trimming removed 0 bases from V and 5 bases from J, with 11 bases in between. In DNA form, the CDR3 reads TGCGCCAGCAGCTTGGAAGGGGCCGGGGAGACCCAGTACTTC. Amino acids: CASSLEGAGETQYF.

Here the CDR3 DNA reads TGTGCCAGCAGCCACCCCTGGGGTAGCGGGAGGGGAGACGAGCAGTACTTC. It specifies CASSHPWGSGRGDEQYF. This chain joins TRBV11-3 and TRBJ2-7; 11 bases are shared with TRBD2. The CDR3 contains 17 residues. CDR1 and CDR2 (germline): SGHNT, YENEEA. V lost 5 bases and J lost 5; bases outside the gene matches: 14. The complete variable domain, with remaining parts taken from reference TRBV11-3 and TRBJ2-7, reads EAGVVQSPRYKIIEKKQPVAFWCNPISGHNTLYWYLQNLGQGPELLIRYENEEAVDDSQLPKDRFSAERLKGVDSTLKIQPAELGDSAVYLCASSHPWGSGRGDEQYFGPGTRLTVT.

V usage is TRBV7-8 and J usage is TRBJ1-2, with a tentative D call TRBD1 (5 bases). CDR1 and CDR2 from the germline V gene are SGHVS and FQNEAQ. This CDR3 contains 12 residues. V was pared by 4 bases and J by 8 bases, with 11 bases between. CDR3 in amino acids: CASSSIRDGYTF. CDR3 nucleotide sequence: TGTGCCAGCAGCTCAATCAGGGACGGCTACACCTTC.

This sequence joins TRBV6-1 and TRBJ2-1; 9 nucleotides align to TRBD2. Germline CDR1 MNHNS, CDR2 SASEGT. This CDR3 contains 14 residues. The trim removed 3 bases at V and 5 bases at J, leaving 2 bases unmatched. CDR3 sequence: CASSDSGSDNEQFF. The CDR3 coding sequence is TGTGCCAGCAGTGATAGCGGGAGCGACAATGAGCAGTTCTTC.

Only one count was recorded for this clone. The chain employs TRBV7-9 and TRBJ1-2, with 9 bases that match TRBD1. This CDR3 has 13 amino acids. V dropped 5 bases and J dropped 8; count of bases not matched to a gene: 6. CDR1 is SEHNR, CDR2 FQNEAQ, per germline (reference sequence). CDR3 amino acids: CASSTDRGSGYTF. The CDR3 nucleotides read TGTGCCAGCAGCACGGACAGGGGATCGGGCTACACCTTC.

J is TRBJ2-1 and V is TRBV24-1; no clear D. The V end lost 8 bases, the J end lost 2 bases, and 15 bases lay between the germline ends. The CDR3 is 15 residues long. Germline V CDR1 and CDR2: KGHDR, SFDVKD. CDR3 nucleotides: TGTGCCACCAACCCGCATACCGAGGCCTACAATGAGCAGTTCTTC. Translated, it gives CATNPHTEAYNEQFF.

V and J are TRBV12-3 or TRBV12-4 and TRBJ1-1, with no clear D. This CDR3 has 11 residues. Trimming shortened V by 4 bases and J by 7 bases, and 7 bases separated the two germline ends. CDR3: CASSSVVEAFF. CDR3 sequence (DNA): TGTGCCAGCAGTTCAGTAGTTGAAGCTTTCTTT.

The chain carries TRBV11-2 and TRBJ1-1, with 7 nucleotides matching TRBD1. CDR3 length equals 14 residues. Trimming at V came to 7 bases and at J to 5 bases, leaving 10 bases not matched to a gene. Germline V gene lookup returns CDR1 SGHAT and CDR2 FQNNGV. DNA of the CDR3: TGTGCCAGCAACCTCCGGACAGGATTAACTGAAGCTTTCTTT. This codes for CASNLRTGLTEAFF.